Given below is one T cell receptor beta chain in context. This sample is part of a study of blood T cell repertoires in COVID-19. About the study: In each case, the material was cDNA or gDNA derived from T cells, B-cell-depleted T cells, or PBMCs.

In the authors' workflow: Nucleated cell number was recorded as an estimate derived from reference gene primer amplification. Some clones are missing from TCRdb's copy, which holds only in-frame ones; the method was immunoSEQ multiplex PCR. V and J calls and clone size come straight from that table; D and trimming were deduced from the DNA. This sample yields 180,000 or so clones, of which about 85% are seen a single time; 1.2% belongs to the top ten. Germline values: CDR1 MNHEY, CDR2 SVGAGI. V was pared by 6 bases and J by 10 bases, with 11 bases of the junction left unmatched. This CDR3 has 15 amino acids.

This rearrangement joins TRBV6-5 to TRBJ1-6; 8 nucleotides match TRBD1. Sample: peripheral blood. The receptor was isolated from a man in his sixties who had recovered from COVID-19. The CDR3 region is CASSRSGQGISPLHF. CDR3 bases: TGTGCCAGCAGCCGTAGCGGACAGGGAATATCACCCCTCCACTTT.